Following are 3 T cell receptor beta chains from one sample sequenced in a study of T cell repertoires in cytomegalovirus infection (dated by TCRdb to between 2018 and 2020). The sequencing machine was an Illumina HiSeq 1500. The public sequencing data were trimmed at Q25 with fastp and processed into clonotypes with MiXCR by TCRdb, which kept only in-frame beta chains. One record per CDR3 amino acid sequence lists the most common genes and DNA. Present in this sample are 100,000 to 150,000 distinct CDR3 sequences, more than 20% of which were seen just once. The ten top clones hold approximately 35% of the sample. No antigen has been identified for these receptors. Sequenced sample: PBMCs, sequenced either directly or after in vitro stimulation (not recorded which). Source of these receptors: a human donor in good health (CMV status not recorded). Some clones in this sample may be carry-over from other donors' samples.

There are many counts of this clonotype. The chain recombines TRBV7-9 with TRBJ2-2, with 7 bases that match TRBD1. Unmatched junction bases numbered 6, after V lost 5 bases and J lost 3 bases. CDR1 and CDR2 from the germline V gene are SEHNR and FQNEAQ (reference sequence). This CDR3 contains 15 residues. CDR3 in amino acids: CASSPRGRHTGELFF. The CDR3 DNA reads TGTGCCAGCAGCCCTAGGGGGCGTCACACCGGGGAGCTGTTTTTT.

This clonotype has a handful of counts. The V call is TRBV7-8, the J call TRBJ1-4; D ambiguous. V gave up 0 bases and J gave up 5 bases, with 16 bases separating them. Germline V gene lookup returns CDR1 SGHVS and CDR2 FQNEAQ. The CDR3 length is 17 residues. DNA for the CDR3: TGTGCCAGCAGCTTAGCGTTGGGCGCGACGGTGAATGAAAAACTGTTTTTT. Translated: CASSLALGATVNEKLFF.

This clonotype was recorded many times. This chain links TRBV7-2 with TRBJ2-1; D gene ambiguous. CDR1 SGHTA and CDR2 FQGNSA come from the germline V gene. V lost 7 bases and J lost 7, with 8 bases in between. The CDR3 totals 11 residues. The CDR3 coding sequence is TGTGCCAGCACGGTACGGAATGAGCAGTTCTTC. Translation gives CASTVRNEQFF.